This entry is about one T cell receptor (beta chain). Its antigen remains unidentified. The sample holds no much larger clone one base away, and base qualities are not on file. CDR3 length: 16 amino acids, cysteine to phenylalanine. Only the CDR3 DNA stays, 48 bases, in frame from base 1. V and J lose 0 bases and 12 bases, and a span of 23 bases separates them. The germline V gene provides CDR1 SNHLY and CDR2 FYNNEI. The sample belongs to a study of control samples from healthy donors and cancer patients (dated by TCRdb to between 2020 and 2021). The library was built by means of the immunoSEQ multiplex PCR assay. The clones in this table, taken by TCRdb from immuneACCESS, are in-frame only. Not every clone is retained; where verified, under half of the shortfall comes from an unresolved V gene, and the cause of the rest is unknown. The sample data list more than 80,000 clones, and over 90% of these were observed just once. The biggest ten clones account for about 8.8% of the sample.

Sequenced input: blood. This TCR was recovered from a man younger than 30 in good health. The sequence is built from TRBV2 and TRBJ1-1, with TRBD1 as a weak D call on 6 bases. The DNA is as follows: TGTGCCAGCAGTGAAGCTGAGTCAGGGGTGACGGTTGGGACTTTCTTT. It translates as CASSEAESGVTVGTFF. Beyond the CDR3, the reference TRBV2 and TRBJ1-1 genes provide the residues; the full variable domain reads: EPEVTQTPSHQVTQMGQEVILRCVPISNHLYFYWYRQILGQKVEFLVSFYNNEISEKSEIFDDQFSVERPDGSNFTLKIRSTKLEDSAMYFCASSEAESGVTVGTFFGQGTRLTVV.